A selection of T cell receptor beta chains follows, all from one sample in a study of regulatory T cells in long-lasting Graves disease. TCRdb used MiXCR to reprocess the multiplex PCR reads, holding one entry per CDR3 protein. Of approximately 690,000 distinct CDR3 sequences in the sample, 25% to 35% were seen once. The sample consisted of peripheral blood mononuclear cells (PBMCs), taken when the disease was refractory, from a patient treated with antithyroid drugs. These receptors were obtained from a female donor with Graves disease. The CDR3 runs from the conserved cysteine through the conserved F or W. The D gene is left open where the match is weak. Not every row has a clone size; where given, it reads once, few, many or a size class.

d_call,clone_size,j_call,v_call,cdr3_aa,cdr3_nt
-,few,TRBJ1-4,TRBV19,CASSISDSLNEKLFF,TGTGCCAGTAGTATATCGGACAGCCTTAATGAAAAACTGTTTTTT
TRBD1,many,TRBJ2-7,TRBV13,CASSFSGTGGPLSYEQYF,TGTGCCAGCAGCTTTAGCGGGACAGGGGGCCCCCTCTCCTACGAGCAGTACTTC
-,few,TRBJ1-5,TRBV2,CASHGGSNQPQHF,TGTGCCAGCCATGGGGGTAGCAATCAGCCCCAGCATTTT
-,many,TRBJ1-1,TRBV28,CASSFLLPPNTEAFF,TGTGCCAGCAGTTTTCTCCTTCCACCGAACACTGAAGCTTTCTTT
-,many,TRBJ2-2,TRBV2,CASSEVRANTGELFF,TGTGCCAGCAGTGAAGTCAGGGCCAACACCGGGGAGCTGTTTTTT
TRBD2,few,TRBJ2-2,TRBV19,CASSHRFGKASGSAGELFF,TGTGCCAGTAGTCACAGGTTTGGTAAGGCTAGCGGGAGTGCCGGGGAGCTGTTTTTT
-,-,TRBJ1-1,TRBV6-2/TRBV6-3,CASSYSGETEAFF,TGTGCCAGCAGTTACTCAGGGGAGACTGAAGCTTTCTTT
TRBD1,few,TRBJ1-5,TRBV20-1,CSASPGQAMDNQPQHF,TGCAGTGCAAGCCCCGGACAGGCTATGGACAATCAGCCCCAGCATTTT
-,-,TRBJ2-1,TRBV12-3/TRBV12-4,CASSSLHGGDEQFF,TGTGCCAGCAGTTCACTCCACGGTGGGGATGAGCAGTTCTTC
-,-,TRBJ1-1,TRBV5-1,CASDDPRGGTEAFF,TGCGCCAGCGACGACCCCCGGGGCGGTACTGAAGCTTTCTTT
TRBD2,-,TRBJ2-5,TRBV19,CASSIPKAGTSGREETQYF,TGTGCCAGTAGTATCCCCAAGGCCGGGACTAGCGGGAGAGAAGAGACCCAGTACTTC
-,many,TRBJ1-5,TRBV6-5,CASSSGGGPQHF,TGTGCCAGCAGTTCCGGAGGGGGGCCCCAGCATTTT
-,-,TRBJ2-2,TRBV18,CASSQESDQNTGELFF,TGTGCCAGCTCGCAGGAATCGGACCAAAACACCGGGGAGCTGTTTTTT
-,-,TRBJ1-2,TRBV19,CASSIGQGGYSYTF,TGTGCCAGTAGTATAGGCCAGGGTGGATATAGCTACACCTTC
TRBD2,few,TRBJ2-7,TRBV10-3,CAIIGAGGPGEQYF,TGTGCCATCATAGGAGCGGGAGGGCCAGGGGAGCAGTACTTC